Listed below are T cell receptor beta chains from one sample, sequenced in a study of T cells in tuberculosis. The assay was immunoSEQ multiplex PCR, and TCRdb's table has in-frame clones only and misses some. The sample holds about 88,000 clones, approximately 91% seen once. Sequencing input: CD1b-GMM tetramer-negative cells sorted from PBMCs. These receptors were collected from an adult woman with latent tuberculosis. Each CDR3 is given with its conserved first and last residue. D genes are given only for firm matches. Some rows have no size entry. The others give once, few or many, or a class for an expanded clone.

size: .
V: TRBV7-9
D: .
J: TRBJ2-2
DNA: TGTGCCAGCAGCCCCAGTTCTTTCACAGCTAACACCGGGGAGCTGTTTTTT
CDR3: CASSPSSFTANTGELFF

size: .
V: TRBV5-4
D: .
J: TRBJ2-1
DNA: TGTGCCAGCCGCTGGGTTGGGAGTCCTATTGATGAGCAGTTCTTC
CDR3: CASRWVGSPIDEQFF

size: .
V: TRBV5-6
D: .
J: TRBJ1-1
DNA: TGTGCCAGCAGCTTGGCTCAGTTGAACACTGAAGCTTTCTTT
CDR3: CASSLAQLNTEAFF

size: .
V: TRBV30
D: .
J: TRBJ2-7
DNA: TGTGCCTGGTCTCAAGTAGGGACTTACCTCTACGAGCAGTACTTC
CDR3: CAWSQVGTYLYEQYF

size: .
V: TRBV6-5
D: .
J: TRBJ2-3
DNA: TGTGCCAGCAGTTACTCGAGTCCTAGGGGAACGCAGTATTTT
CDR3: CASSYSSPRGTQYF

size: .
V: TRBV10-3
D: TRBD2
J: TRBJ2-3
DNA: TGTGCCATCAGTGCCGGTAGCGGGGGGTCCACCGATACGCAGTATTTT
CDR3: CAISAGSGGSTDTQYF

size: .
V: TRBV19
D: .
J: TRBJ1-1
DNA: TGTGCCAGTAGTATTTTCACAGGGAGAAAAACTGAAGCTTTCTTT
CDR3: CASSIFTGRKTEAFF

size: .
V: TRBV6-1
D: TRBD2
J: TRBJ2-3
DNA: TGTGCCAGCAGCAGACTAGCGGTACGCACAGATACGCAGTATTTT
CDR3: CASSRLAVRTDTQYF

size: once
V: TRBV11-2
D: TRBD1
J: TRBJ1-3
DNA: TGTGCCAGCAGCTTAAGGCCGGGACAGCCTTACTCTGGAAACACCATATATTTT
CDR3: CASSLRPGQPYSGNTIYF

size: .
V: TRBV4-3
D: .
J: TRBJ1-6
DNA: TGCGCCAGCAGCGGGATGGGGGCTAATTCACCCCTCCACTTT
CDR3: CASSGMGANSPLHF

size: .
V: TRBV5-1
D: TRBD1
J: TRBJ1-4
DNA: TGCGCCAGCAGCTTAGAGGTACGGACAGGGGAAGGCGAAAAACTGTTTTTT
CDR3: CASSLEVRTGEGEKLFF

size: once
V: TRBV9
D: .
J: TRBJ1-4
DNA: TGTGCCAGCAGCCCGGAGGGCGTTACAACTAATGAAAAACTGTTTTTT
CDR3: CASSPEGVTTNEKLFF

size: .
V: TRBV21-1
D: .
J: TRBJ1-5
DNA: TGTGCCAGCAGCCCCGGGACAGGGGCCGGGCAGCCCCAGCATTTT
CDR3: CASSPGTGAGQPQHF

size: .
V: TRBV9
D: TRBD1
J: TRBJ2-1
DNA: TGTGCCAGCAGCGTAGCGGGACAGGGCTACAATGAGCAGTTCTTC
CDR3: CASSVAGQGYNEQFF

size: .
V: TRBV7-9
D: TRBD2
J: TRBJ2-3
DNA: TGTGCCAGCAGCTTACGCGCGGGACTAGCAACAGATACGCAGTATTTT
CDR3: CASSLRAGLATDTQYF

size: .
V: TRBV19
D: .
J: TRBJ1-5
DNA: TGTGCCAGTAGTAAACACCTCCGTAGCAATCAGCCCCAGCATTTT
CDR3: CASSKHLRSNQPQHF

size: .
V: TRBV2
D: .
J: TRBJ1-2
DNA: TGTGCCAGCATCGGTGTCCAAGAAAGTAACTATGGCTACACCTTC
CDR3: CASIGVQESNYGYTF

size: .
V: TRBV18
D: .
J: TRBJ1-6
DNA: TGTGCCAGCTCCCTGAGACAGGTCTCCTATAATTCACCCCTCCACTTT
CDR3: CASSLRQVSYNSPLHF

size: .
V: TRBV6-1
D: .
J: TRBJ1-1
DNA: TGTGCCAGCAGTGAAGCACTGGTGGTACGGGGAAACACTGAAGCTTTCTTT
CDR3: CASSEALVVRGNTEAFF

size: .
V: TRBV6-1
D: .
J: TRBJ1-4
DNA: TGTGCCAGCAGGCAGGGATTTGGGGATGAAAAACTGTTTTTT
CDR3: CASRQGFGDEKLFF

size: .
V: TRBV19
D: .
J: TRBJ2-7
DNA: TGTGCCAGTAGTATGTCGGAGGGTGCCTACGAGCAGTACTTC
CDR3: CASSMSEGAYEQYF

size: .
V: TRBV30
D: TRBD1
J: TRBJ2-1
DNA: TGTGCCTGGAGTGTAAAGACAGGGCATGAGCAGTTCTTC
CDR3: CAWSVKTGHEQFF

size: .
V: TRBV19
D: TRBD1
J: TRBJ1-4
DNA: TGTGCCAGTAGTTCGCATCAGGGGGATCGTGAAAAACTGTTTTTT
CDR3: CASSSHQGDREKLFF

size: .
V: TRBV19
D: TRBD1
J: TRBJ1-1
DNA: TGTGCCAGTAAACAGGGGGTCGGGACTGAAGCTTTCTTT
CDR3: CASKQGVGTEAFF

size: few
V: TRBV5-6
D: .
J: TRBJ1-5
DNA: TGTGCCAGCAGCGAGCAGGGGATGGGAAATCAGCCCCAGCATTTT
CDR3: CASSEQGMGNQPQHF

size: .
V: TRBV10-3
D: .
J: TRBJ1-1
DNA: TGTGCCATCAGTGACAGGGAGAACACTGAAGCTTTCTTT
CDR3: CAISDRENTEAFF

size: .
V: TRBV7-6
D: .
J: TRBJ2-2
DNA: TGTGCCAGCTCCTCTACCGGGGAGCTGTTTTTT
CDR3: CASSSTGELFF

size: .
V: TRBV5-5
D: TRBD1
J: TRBJ2-1
DNA: TGTGCCAGCAGCCCTCCGGACAGGGATGAGCAGTTCTTC
CDR3: CASSPPDRDEQFF

size: .
V: TRBV29-1
D: TRBD1
J: TRBJ2-2
DNA: TGCAGCGTTCACATAAGAGGGGGCTATGCCGGGGAGCTGTTTTTT
CDR3: CSVHIRGGYAGELFF

size: .
V: TRBV4-1
D: .
J: TRBJ1-2
DNA: TGCGCCAGCAGCCATTTGGGGCAGGGTGCTAACTATGGCTACACCTTC
CDR3: CASSHLGQGANYGYTF

size: .
V: TRBV6-5
D: TRBD1
J: TRBJ1-1
DNA: TGTGCCAGCAGTTCGACCTTGGGACAGGGAGGCACTGAAGCTTTCTTT
CDR3: CASSSTLGQGGTEAFF

size: .
V: TRBV9
D: .
J: TRBJ2-3
DNA: TGTGCCAGCAGCGTCGGGGTCGAATCGGCAGATACGCAGTATTTT
CDR3: CASSVGVESADTQYF

size: .
V: TRBV4-2
D: .
J: TRBJ1-2
DNA: TGTGCCAGCAGCCAAGCCGCGCTAGGGAGTGACTATGGCTACACCTTC
CDR3: CASSQAALGSDYGYTF

size: .
V: TRBV9
D: TRBD2
J: TRBJ2-4
DNA: TGTGCCAGCAGCGGGGGGGGTGGCAAAAACATTCAGTACTTC
CDR3: CASSGGGGKNIQYF

size: .
V: TRBV27
D: .
J: TRBJ1-5
DNA: TGTGCCAGCAGTTTCTCGGGGCAGCCCCAGCATTTT
CDR3: CASSFSGQPQHF

size: .
V: TRBV19
D: .
J: TRBJ1-5
DNA: TGTGCCAGTAGTATCGGGGGGGGGTATAGCAATCAGCCCCAGCATTTT
CDR3: CASSIGGGYSNQPQHF

size: .
V: TRBV7-6
D: .
J: TRBJ1-1
DNA: TGTGCCAGCAGCTTAGGGGGGCTGAACACTGAAGCTTTCTTT
CDR3: CASSLGGLNTEAFF

size: .
V: TRBV13
D: .
J: TRBJ2-5
DNA: TGTGCCAGCAGCTTAAATTCGGAGACCCAGTACTTC
CDR3: CASSLNSETQYF

size: .
V: TRBV6-5
D: .
J: TRBJ2-5
DNA: TGTGCCAGCAGTTACGAGCGGGTGCAAGGGACCCAGTACTTC
CDR3: CASSYERVQGTQYF

size: .
V: TRBV5-6
D: TRBD1
J: TRBJ1-5
DNA: TGTGCCAGCAGCTTGGAGGGGGCCAGCAATCAGCCCCAGCATTTT
CDR3: CASSLEGASNQPQHF

size: .
V: TRBV6-6
D: TRBD2
J: TRBJ2-1
DNA: TGTGCCAGCAGTCTCACGGGGAGCGGGGGGAGTAATGAGCAGTTCTTC
CDR3: CASSLTGSGGSNEQFF

size: .
V: TRBV18
D: TRBD1
J: TRBJ1-1
DNA: TGTGCCAGCTCACGACGGACAGGGGGGGAGAACACTGAAGCTTTCTTT
CDR3: CASSRRTGGENTEAFF

size: .
V: TRBV18
D: TRBD2
J: TRBJ2-6
DNA: TGTGCCAGCTCACCACTGCGGGGGACCTTCAACTCTGGGGCCAACGTCCTGACTTTC
CDR3: CASSPLRGTFNSGANVLTF

size: .
V: TRBV6-1
D: TRBD2
J: TRBJ2-5
DNA: TGTGCCAGCAGTGAACAGGGCGGGGGGGCCCAAGAGACCCAGTACTTC
CDR3: CASSEQGGGAQETQYF

size: .
V: TRBV4-2
D: TRBD1
J: TRBJ1-6
DNA: TGTGCCAGCAGCCGACCTCCGGGACAGGGGGCGTTGAGCTCCTATAATTCACCCCTCCACTTT
CDR3: CASSRPPGQGALSSYNSPLHF

size: once
V: TRBV2
D: TRBD1
J: TRBJ1-2
DNA: TGTGCCAGCAGTAGCAGGACAGGGGGGACTGGGGGCTACACCTTC
CDR3: CASSSRTGGTGGYTF

size: .
V: TRBV6-6
D: TRBD1
J: TRBJ1-6
DNA: TGTGCCAGCAGAAAGACAGGGGTGGATTCACCCCTCCACTTT
CDR3: CASRKTGVDSPLHF

size: once
V: TRBV6-5
D: TRBD1
J: TRBJ1-1
DNA: TGTGCCAGCAGCTCCCCTAGACAGGGGGACACTGAAGCTTTCTTT
CDR3: CASSSPRQGDTEAFF

size: once
V: TRBV7-2
D: TRBD2
J: TRBJ2-2
DNA: TGTGCCAGCAGCCGGCGCGGGCGGGGGAGCGGCGGGGAGCTGTTTTTT
CDR3: CASSRRGRGSGGELFF

size: .
V: TRBV30
D: TRBD1
J: TRBJ2-5
DNA: TGTGCCTGGAGTCCGACAGGGGTTAAAGAGACCCAGTACTTC
CDR3: CAWSPTGVKETQYF

size: .
V: TRBV28
D: .
J: TRBJ2-1
DNA: TGTGCCAGCAGTTTTCAGGGGTCCCCCTCCGATGAGCAGTTCTTC
CDR3: CASSFQGSPSDEQFF

size: .
V: TRBV28
D: .
J: TRBJ2-3
DNA: TGTGCCAGCAGAGCCCCTAGCACAGATACGCAGTATTTT
CDR3: CASRAPSTDTQYF

size: .
V: TRBV7-6
D: TRBD1
J: TRBJ2-3
DNA: TGTGCCAGCAGCTGGACAGGGGGCCGAACAGATACGCAGTATTTT
CDR3: CASSWTGGRTDTQYF

size: .
V: TRBV29-1
D: TRBD1
J: TRBJ2-1
DNA: TGCAGCGTTGAAAGGACAGGGTTATACAATGAGCAGTTCTTC
CDR3: CSVERTGLYNEQFF

size: .
V: TRBV30
D: .
J: TRBJ2-7
DNA: TGTGCCTGGAGTGTAACGGTTGTCTACGAGCAGTACTTC
CDR3: CAWSVTVVYEQYF

size: once
V: TRBV25-1
D: .
J: TRBJ2-7
DNA: TGTGCCAGCACCAGAGTCGGGGGATCCTACGAGCAGTACTTC
CDR3: CASTRVGGSYEQYF